At least ten counts were recorded for the clone carrying this T cell receptor beta chain. This entry is derived from a study of human T cells and chemical hapten exposure. V lost 1 base and J lost 3, with 6 bases in between. The CDR3 sequence is 12 residues long. CDR1 is SQVTM and CDR2 is ANQGSEA in the germline V gene. The time point: patch test 2, 6 weeks after DPC sensitization. Treatment reported: therapeutic diphenylcyclopropenone sensitization with weekly scalp DPC. TCRdb passed the RACE reads through MiXCR, listing each CDR3 protein once. The sample records about 380,000 distinct CDR3 sequences, more than 5% being singletons.

The material sequenced was whole blood, taken in connection with sensitization to the hapten diphenylcyclopropenone (DPC). This sequence was found in a woman younger than 35 with alopecia areata. Some clones in this sample may be carry-over from other donors' samples. This chain joins TRBV29-1 and TRBJ1-2, with D perhaps matching TRBD1 (5 bases). The DNA for the CDR3 is TGCAGCGTTGAAGCCAGGGACTATGGCTACACCTTC. Its translation is CSVEARDYGYTF.